A selection of T cell receptor beta chains follows, all from one sample in a study of control samples from healthy donors and cancer patients. The data were produced by immunoSEQ multiplex PCR, yet TCRdb's version contains in-frame clones alone and is incomplete. The table includes 150,000 to 160,000 clones, over 85% detected once. The source material was blood. These receptor sequences come from a man between 40 and 49 years old in good health. The CDR3 runs from the conserved cysteine through the conserved F or W. A D gene is named only where the DNA matches it firmly. The size of a clone is reported for some rows only, either as once, few or many, or as a class for expanded clones.

j_call d_call clone_size cdr3_length v_call cdr3_nt cdr3_aa
TRBJ1-1 - - 14 TRBV30 TGTGCCTGGAGTGTACTATCCGGTTCTTCTGAAGCTTTCTTT CAWSVLSGSSEAFF
TRBJ1-1 - once 17 TRBV14 TGTGCCAGCAGCCAAGATTTGGGCAGGGTGAAAGGCACTGAAGCTTTCTTT CASSQDLGRVKGTEAFF
TRBJ1-1 - - 15 TRBV5-4 - CASSLEFGAGTEAFF
TRBJ2-7 TRBD2 - 15 TRBV6-2/TRBV6-3 TGTGCCAGCAGTCTCGAGCGGGGGGGCCTTTACGAGCAGTACTTC CASSLERGGLYEQYF
TRBJ1-2 - - 12 TRBV12-3/TRBV12-4 TGTGCCAGCAGTCTCTTCCTGGATGGCTACACCTTC CASSLFLDGYTF
TRBJ2-5 - once 14 TRBV5-6 TGTGCCAGCAGCTTGGGGACTGTACAAGAGACCCAGTACTTC CASSLGTVQETQYF
TRBJ1-4 TRBD1 - 16 TRBV30 TGTGCCTGGAGTGTGACCCCGGGGACCGGAACAGGGGAACTGTTTTTT CAWSVTPGTGTGELFF
TRBJ1-1 - - 13 TRBV6-5 TGTGCCAGCAGCTCTACTCAGACGGTGGGCGCTTTCTTT CASSSTQTVGAFF
TRBJ2-1 - - 12 TRBV10-2 TGCGCCAGCAGTGAAGGGTTTAATGAGCAGTTCTTC CASSEGFNEQFF
TRBJ1-6 TRBD1 once 14 TRBV5-4 TGTGCCAGCAGCCCACAGGGGATTAATTCACCCCTCCACTTT CASSPQGINSPLHF
TRBJ1-1 - - 13 TRBV5-4 TGTGCCAGCAGTTTAGGGGTGAACACTGAAGCTTTCTTT CASSLGVNTEAFF
TRBJ2-1 - - 15 TRBV9 TGTGCCAGCACCCAGGGGGGGAGCTCCTACAATGAGCAGTTCTTC CASTQGGSSYNEQFF
TRBJ1-5 - - 15 TRBV19 TGTGCCAGTATCCAGTCGCGGCAGGGGAATCAGCCCCAGCATTTT CASIQSRQGNQPQHF
TRBJ2-3 - - 13 TRBV5-6 TGTGCCAGCAGCCTTCAGGGAACAGATACGCAGTATTTT CASSLQGTDTQYF
TRBJ2-7 - - 15 TRBV7-2 TGTGCCAGCAGCTCCAGGGGGGACCCTAGACACGAGCAGTACTTC CASSSRGDPRHEQYF
TRBJ1-1 - - 13 TRBV5-1 TGCGCCAGCACCTTCGGGGGGGACACTGAAGCTTTCTTT CASTFGGDTEAFF